This T cell receptor (beta chain) appears in the sequencing data of a study of T cell responses to AZD1222 COVID-19 vaccine. Study-level findings and limits: Vaccine-associated CD4 TCRs spanned spike, dominant at 160-218 and 743-854. After two AZD1222 doses, spike-specific TCR breadth and depth rose versus day 0. After the peak T cell response, and only then, were repertoires sampled.

Trimming at V came to 7 bases and at J to 4 bases, leaving 11 bases not matched to a gene. The germline gives CDR1 LNHDA, CDR2 SQIVND (reference sequence). CDR3 length: 15 residues. Worth noting for this clone: The antigen remains undetermined.

Assay used: immunoSEQ multiplex PCR; TCRdb lists only in-frame clones, some missing. The data hold tens of thousands of clones, with 80% to 95% observed a single time. The material was peripheral blood, obtained 28 days after the second AZD1222 dose. The rearrangement uses TRBV19 and TRBJ1-2, with 8 bases aligning to TRBD1. This receptor was taken from an adult who received the AZD1222 COVID-19 vaccine. CDR3 nucleotides: TGTGCCAGTAATCCCCAGACAGGGGTGGCCTATGGCTACACCTTC. Translating gives CASNPQTGVAYGYTF.